A selection of T cell receptor beta chains follows, all from one sample in a study of a mutant IDH1 vaccine in newly diagnosed glioma. Antigens of these TCRs are unknown. Profiled with immunoSEQ multiplex PCR; TCRdb holds only in-frame clones, not every one. The sample includes under 40,000 clones, roughly 89% of them seen just once. This sample comprised PBMCs, obtained from a glioma patient whose treatment included an IDH1 peptide vaccine. The source is a man in his forties or fifties with glioma. The CDR3 runs from the conserved cysteine through the conserved F or W.

v_gene: TRBV6-5; j_gene: TRBJ1-3; len: 14; CDR3aa: CATLVVQGGNTIYF
v_gene: TRBV15; j_gene: TRBJ1-1; len: 14; CDR3aa: CATSRDVGGTEAFF
v_gene: TRBV19; j_gene: TRBJ2-5; len: 14; CDR3aa: CASNQGRGGGTQYF
v_gene: TRBV11-2; j_gene: TRBJ1-2; len: 15; CDR3aa: CASSFSQQGVNGYTF
v_gene: TRBV28; j_gene: TRBJ2-4; len: 14; CDR3aa: CASSTPGQPNIQYF
v_gene: TRBV5-4; j_gene: TRBJ2-1; len: 14; CDR3aa: CASSFGTRSHEQFF
v_gene: TRBV6-4; j_gene: TRBJ1-5; len: 13; CDR3aa: CASSVDSNQPQHF
v_gene: TRBV19; j_gene: TRBJ2-1; len: 11; CDR3aa: CARVLYNEQFF
v_gene: TRBV2; j_gene: TRBJ1-4; len: 17; CDR3aa: CASRDGTLLSPGEKLFF
v_gene: TRBV5-5; j_gene: TRBJ1-5; len: 15; CDR3aa: CASSYDRWGNQPQHF
v_gene: TRBV12-2; j_gene: TRBJ1-3; len: 15; CDR3aa: CASLLRVCSGNTIYF
v_gene: TRBV5-1; j_gene: TRBJ2-5; len: 15; CDR3aa: CASSPLQGSGETQYF
v_gene: TRBV7-2; j_gene: TRBJ1-2; len: 13; CDR3aa: CASAAPPSVGYTF
v_gene: TRBV10-3; j_gene: TRBJ2-5; len: 12; CDR3aa: CAIRQEQETQYF
v_gene: TRBV7-2; j_gene: TRBJ1-2; len: 14; CDR3aa: CASGTGQANYGYTF